This entry features one T cell receptor (beta chain) sequence. The ends were cut back, 5 bases at V and 7 bases at J, with 12 bases in the middle. This CDR3 has 14 residues. The germline V gene has CDR1 SEHNR and CDR2 FQNEAQ (reference sequence). This entry belongs to a study of blood T cell repertoires in COVID-19. Measured with immunoSEQ multiplex PCR; TCRdb has only the in-frame clones, and not every one. Of 250,000 or so clones listed, 82% are singletons. Sequenced: peripheral blood. The source is a woman aged 65 to 85 with acute or convalescent COVID-19. The chain carries TRBV7-9 and TRBJ1-6; D possibly corresponds to TRBD1 (5 bases). CDR3 amino acids: CASSATEQNSPLHF. In DNA form, the CDR3 reads TGTGCCAGCAGCGCGACAGAGCAAAATTCACCCCTCCACTTT.